The rows below give T cell receptor beta chains drawn from one sample of a study of blood T cell repertoires in COVID-19. Using immunoSEQ multiplex PCR, the repertoire was profiled, and TCRdb retains in-frame clones only, with some absent. The sample carries tens of thousands of clones, around 84% recorded once. Sequences were obtained from peripheral blood. The source is a woman older than 75 in a cohort sampled during active or convalescent COVID-19. The CDR3 runs from the conserved cysteine through the conserved F or W. A D gene is named only where the DNA matches it firmly. Expanded clones get a size class; other rows say once, few or many, or leave the size out.

NA,13,TRBV30,TRBJ2-2,few,TGTGCCTGGACTGGAAGGGGTTTGGGGGAGCTGTTTTTT,CAWTGRGLGELFF
TRBD1,16,TRBV5-6,TRBJ1-2,few,TGTGCCAGCAGCAAGGGACAGGGGCGCATCGGCTATGGCTACACCTTC,CASSKGQGRIGYGYTF
TRBD1,14,TRBV3-1/TRBV3-2,TRBJ2-1,NA,TGTGCCAGCAGCCAAGGAACAGGGGCCCGGGAGCAGTTCTTC,CASSQGTGAREQFF
TRBD2,16,TRBV3-1/TRBV3-2,TRBJ2-1,NA,TGTGCCAGCAGCCACGGCGGCGGGAGCCCTTACAATGAGCAGTTCTTC,CASSHGGGSPYNEQFF
NA,15,TRBV19,TRBJ1-3,few,TGTGCCAGTACCCTCGAGCGGGCCTCTGGAAACACCATATATTTT,CASTLERASGNTIYF
TRBD1,17,TRBV12-5,TRBJ2-1,NA,TGTGCTAGTGGTTTAGAAGGGGGCACTAGAATCTCGGATGAGCAGTTCTTC,CASGLEGGTRISDEQFF
NA,13,TRBV15,TRBJ2-7,NA,TGTGCCACCAGCAGAGGCAGGGACTACGAGCAGTACTTC,CATSRGRDYEQYF
TRBD1,13,TRBV12-3/TRBV12-4,TRBJ2-5,NA,TGTGCCAGCAGGTACACAGGGGAGGAGACCCAGTACTTC,CASRYTGEETQYF
NA,13,TRBV5-6,TRBJ1-1,NA,TGTGCCAGCAGCTTGAGGAGGAACACTGAAGCTTTCTTT,CASSLRRNTEAFF
NA,14,TRBV6-1,TRBJ1-1,NA,TGTGCCAGCAGTGAATCGAGGTGGGACACTGAAGCTTTCTTT,CASSESRWDTEAFF
TRBD1,14,TRBV14,TRBJ1-1,NA,TGTGCCAGCAGCCAAAGGGGGCGCTTGACTGAAGCTTTCTTT,CASSQRGRLTEAFF
TRBD1,20,TRBV10-3,TRBJ1-3,NA,TGTGCCATCAGTGAGCCCACGGGGCTCCAGGGGGCGATAAATAGTGACACCATATATTTT,CAISEPTGLQGAINSDTIYF
NA,16,TRBV19,TRBJ1-1,NA,TGTGCCAGTAGTATTCCTCCGGGACATCTGAACACTGAAGCTTTCTTT,CASSIPPGHLNTEAFF
NA,15,TRBV7-6,TRBJ1-3,NA,TGTGCCAGCAGCTTACAACAGACGACTGGAAACACCATATATTTT,CASSLQQTTGNTIYF
NA,13,TRBV30,TRBJ1-1,NA,TGTGCCTGGAGGGGTGTGCGGGACACTGAAGCTTTCTTT,CAWRGVRDTEAFF
NA,15,TRBV5-1,TRBJ1-1,NA,TGCGCCAGCAGCCCGTCAGGGGTAACTACCCCCGAAGCTTTCTTT,CASSPSGVTTPEAFF
NA,13,TRBV11-3,TRBJ2-1,NA,TGTGCCAGCAGCTTAGTCTCAGGGAGGGAGCAGTTCTTC,CASSLVSGREQFF
TRBD1,16,TRBV11-2,TRBJ1-6,few,TGTGCCAGCAGTGATGGCAGGGGACAGGGGTGGTCACCCCTCCACTTT,CASSDGRGQGWSPLHF
NA,14,TRBV19,TRBJ1-1,once,TGTGCCAGTAGTCTCCTAACTGGTAACACTGAAGCTTTCTTT,CASSLLTGNTEAFF
TRBD1,19,TRBV29-1,TRBJ1-3,NA,TGCAGCGTTGAGGGGTTCCCTGGGACAGGGCGTGCTTCTGGAAACACCATATATTTT,CSVEGFPGTGRASGNTIYF
TRBD1,15,TRBV18,TRBJ1-2,NA,TGTGCCAGCTCACTAGGACAGGGGGCCTATTATGGCTACACCTTC,CASSLGQGAYYGYTF
NA,16,TRBV5-1,TRBJ1-2,NA,TGCGCCAGCAGCCGATTAGAGGGCAAGGGTTACTATGGCTACACCTTC,CASSRLEGKGYYGYTF
NA,13,TRBV5-4,TRBJ1-3,NA,TGTGCCAGCAGCCCCCGACAGGGAAACACCATATATTTT,CASSPRQGNTIYF
NA,14,TRBV5-8,TRBJ1-1,few,TGTGCCAGCAGCCGATCAACAGGGTGGACTGAAGCTTTCTTT,CASSRSTGWTEAFF
NA,15,TRBV7-6,TRBJ2-1,once,TGTGCCAGCAGCACGGATCCGGGGTCCTACAATGAGCAGTTCTTC,CASSTDPGSYNEQFF
NA,14,TRBV24-1,TRBJ2-3,NA,TGTGCCACCAGTGAACGGACTAGCACAGATACGCAGTATTTT,CATSERTSTDTQYF
NA,14,TRBV3-1/TRBV3-2,TRBJ2-3,NA,TGTGCCAGCAGCCGCTCGGGGGGCACAGATACGCAGTATTTT,CASSRSGGTDTQYF
TRBD2,16,TRBV20-1,TRBJ2-2,NA,TGCAGTGCTAGTCGGACTAGCGGGAGACGTACCGGGGAGCTGTTTTTT,CSASRTSGRRTGELFF
NA,15,TRBV2,TRBJ1-2,NA,TGTGCCAGCAGTGAAGCCGGAGGAGGCTCCTATGGCTACACCTTC,CASSEAGGGSYGYTF
NA,14,TRBV7-9,TRBJ1-1,NA,TGTGCCAGCAGCCGCCGACTCCATCGGGGTGAAGCTTTCTTT,CASSRRLHRGEAFF
TRBD2,16,TRBV7-8,TRBJ2-7,NA,TGTGCCAGCAGCCAAGGACTAGCGGCCCCAGGGTACGAGCAGTACTTC,CASSQGLAAPGYEQYF